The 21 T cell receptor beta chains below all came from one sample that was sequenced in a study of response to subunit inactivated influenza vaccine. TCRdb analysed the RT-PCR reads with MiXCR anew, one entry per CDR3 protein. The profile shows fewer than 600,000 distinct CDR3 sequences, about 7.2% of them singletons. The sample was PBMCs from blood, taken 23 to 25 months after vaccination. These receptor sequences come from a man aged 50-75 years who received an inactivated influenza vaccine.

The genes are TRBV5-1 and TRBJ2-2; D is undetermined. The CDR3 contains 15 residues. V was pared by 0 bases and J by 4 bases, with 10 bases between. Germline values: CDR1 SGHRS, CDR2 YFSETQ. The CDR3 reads CASSLDSGRTGELFF. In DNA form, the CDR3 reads TGCGCCAGCAGCTTGGACAGTGGGCGCACCGGGGAGCTGTTTTTT. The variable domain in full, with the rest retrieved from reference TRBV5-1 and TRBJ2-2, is KAGVTQTPRYLIKTRGQQVTLSCSPISGHRSVSWYQQTPGQGLQFLFEYFSETQRNKGNFPGRFSGRQFSNSRSEMNVSTLELGDSALYLCASSLDSGRTGELFFGEGSRLTVL.

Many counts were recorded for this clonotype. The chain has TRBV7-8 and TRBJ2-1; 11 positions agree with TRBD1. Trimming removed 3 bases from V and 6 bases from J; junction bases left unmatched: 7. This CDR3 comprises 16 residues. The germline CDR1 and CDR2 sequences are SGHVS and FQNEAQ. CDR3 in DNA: TGTGCCAGCAGCTTCCAACCGGGACAGGGGGGCAATGAGCAGTTCTTC. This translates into CASSFQPGQGGNEQFF.

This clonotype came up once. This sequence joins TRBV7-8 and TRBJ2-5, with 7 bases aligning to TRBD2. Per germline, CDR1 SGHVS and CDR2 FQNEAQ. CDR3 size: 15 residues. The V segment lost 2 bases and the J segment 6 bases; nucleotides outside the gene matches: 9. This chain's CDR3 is CASSLWAGDTKTQYF. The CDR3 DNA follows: TGTGCCAGCAGCTTATGGGCGGGAGATACTAAGACCCAGTACTTC.

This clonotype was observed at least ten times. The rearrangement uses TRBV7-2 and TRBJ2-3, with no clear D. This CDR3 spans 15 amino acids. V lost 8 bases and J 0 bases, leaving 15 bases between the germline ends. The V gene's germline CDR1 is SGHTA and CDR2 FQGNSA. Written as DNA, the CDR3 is TGTGCCAGCGACGCCCGCGGAACTAGCACAGATACGCAGTATTTT. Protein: CASDARGTSTDTQYF.

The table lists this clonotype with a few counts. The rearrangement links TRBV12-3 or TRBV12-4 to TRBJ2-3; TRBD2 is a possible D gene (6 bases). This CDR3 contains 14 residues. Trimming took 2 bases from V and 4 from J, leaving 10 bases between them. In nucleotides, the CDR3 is TGTGCCAGCAGTTTAACGGACTATGCAGATACGCAGTATTTT. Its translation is CASSLTDYADTQYF.

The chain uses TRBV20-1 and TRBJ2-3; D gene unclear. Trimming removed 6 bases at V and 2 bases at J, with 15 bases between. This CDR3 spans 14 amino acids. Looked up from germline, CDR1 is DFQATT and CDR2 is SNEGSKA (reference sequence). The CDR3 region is CSAPPLGPTDTQYF. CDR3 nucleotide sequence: TGCAGTGCCCCCCCTCTGGGCCCCACAGATACGCAGTATTTT.

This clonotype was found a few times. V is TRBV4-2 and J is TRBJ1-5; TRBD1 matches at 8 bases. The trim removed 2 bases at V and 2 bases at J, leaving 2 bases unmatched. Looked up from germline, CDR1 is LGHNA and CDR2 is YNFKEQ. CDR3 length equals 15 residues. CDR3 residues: CASSQKDRGNQPQHF. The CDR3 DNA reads TGTGCCAGCAGCCAAAAGGACAGGGGCAATCAGCCCCAGCATTTT.

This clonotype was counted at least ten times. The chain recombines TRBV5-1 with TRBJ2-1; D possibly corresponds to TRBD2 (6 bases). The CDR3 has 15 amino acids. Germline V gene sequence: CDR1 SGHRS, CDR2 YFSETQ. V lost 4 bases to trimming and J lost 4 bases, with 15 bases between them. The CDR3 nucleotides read TGCGCCAGCAGCCCTACGGCGGGATCATACAATGAGCAGTTCTTC. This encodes CASSPTAGSYNEQFF.

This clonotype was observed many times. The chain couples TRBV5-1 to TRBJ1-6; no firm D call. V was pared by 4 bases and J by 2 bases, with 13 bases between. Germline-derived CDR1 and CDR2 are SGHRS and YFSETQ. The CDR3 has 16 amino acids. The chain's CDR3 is CASSTSPGAYNSPLHF. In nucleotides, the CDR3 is TGCGCCAGCAGCACCTCACCTGGGGCCTATAATTCACCCCTCCACTTT.

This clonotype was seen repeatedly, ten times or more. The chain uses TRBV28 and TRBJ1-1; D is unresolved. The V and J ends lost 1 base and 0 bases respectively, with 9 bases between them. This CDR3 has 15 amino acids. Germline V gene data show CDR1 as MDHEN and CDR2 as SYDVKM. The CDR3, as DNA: TGTGCCAGCAGTTTATCAGGTCAGATGAACACTGAAGCTTTCTTT. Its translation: CASSLSGQMNTEAFF. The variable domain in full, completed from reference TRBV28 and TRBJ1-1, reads DVKVTQSSRYLVKRTGEKVFLECVQDMDHENMFWYRQDPGLGLRLIYFSYDVKMKEKGDIPEGYSVSREKKERFSLILESASTNQTSMYLCASSLSGQMNTEAFFGQGTRLTVV.

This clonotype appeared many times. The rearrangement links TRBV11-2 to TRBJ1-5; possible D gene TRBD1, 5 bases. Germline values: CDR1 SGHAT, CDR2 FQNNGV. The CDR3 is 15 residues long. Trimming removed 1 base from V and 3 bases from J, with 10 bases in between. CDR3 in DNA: TGTGCCAGCAGCTTAGTTTCTGGGGCCAATCAGCCCCAGCATTTT. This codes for CASSLVSGANQPQHF. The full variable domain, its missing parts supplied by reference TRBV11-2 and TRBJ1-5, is EAGVAQSPRYKIIEKRQSVAFWCNPISGHATLYWYQQILGQGPKLLIQFQNNGVVDDSQLPKDRFSAERLKGVDSTLKIQPAKLEDSAVYLCASSLVSGANQPQHFGDGTRLSIL.

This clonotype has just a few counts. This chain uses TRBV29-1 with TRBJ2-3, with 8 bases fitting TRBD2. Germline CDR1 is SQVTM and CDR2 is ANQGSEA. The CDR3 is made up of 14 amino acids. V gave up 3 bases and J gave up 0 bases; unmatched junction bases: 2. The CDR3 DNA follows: TGCAGCGTTGAGCGGGGGGCGAGCACAGATACGCAGTATTTT. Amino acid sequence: CSVERGASTDTQYF.

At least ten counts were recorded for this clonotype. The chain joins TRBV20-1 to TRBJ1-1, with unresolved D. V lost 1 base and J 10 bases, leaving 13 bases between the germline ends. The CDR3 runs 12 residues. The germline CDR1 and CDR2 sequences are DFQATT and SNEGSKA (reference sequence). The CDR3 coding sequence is TGCAGTGCTAGAGTAGCGACAAGTCTAGCTTTCTTT. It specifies CSARVATSLAFF.

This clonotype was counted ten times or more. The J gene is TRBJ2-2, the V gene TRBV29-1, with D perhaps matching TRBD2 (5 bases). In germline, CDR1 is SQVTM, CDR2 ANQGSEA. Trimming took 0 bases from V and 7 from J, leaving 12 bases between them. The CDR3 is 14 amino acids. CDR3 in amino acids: CSVEDRLAVGELFF. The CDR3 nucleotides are TGCAGCGTTGAAGATCGGCTAGCCGTCGGGGAGCTGTTTTTT.

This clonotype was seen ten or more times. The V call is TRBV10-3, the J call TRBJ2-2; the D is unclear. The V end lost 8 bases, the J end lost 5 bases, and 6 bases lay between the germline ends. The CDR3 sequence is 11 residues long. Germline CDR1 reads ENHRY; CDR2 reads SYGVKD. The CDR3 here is CAIAVTGELFF. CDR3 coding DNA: TGTGCCATCGCCGTTACCGGGGAGCTGTTTTTT.

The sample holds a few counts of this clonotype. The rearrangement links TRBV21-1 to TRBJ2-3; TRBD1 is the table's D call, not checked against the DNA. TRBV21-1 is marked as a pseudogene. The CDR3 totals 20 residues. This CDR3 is CASSKCCGTGAPSSTDTQYF. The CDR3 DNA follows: TGTGCCAGCAGCAAATGTTGTGGGACAGGGGCCCCCTCTAGCACAGATACGCAGTATTTT.

The DNA for the CDR3 is TGCGCCAGCAGCGGAATGGGGACAGGGGCTAATGAAAAACTGTTTTTT. This codes for CASSGMGTGANEKLFF. This sequence joins TRBV5-1 and TRBJ1-4; 10 positions match TRBD1. Per the germline V gene, CDR1 is SGHRS and CDR2 is YFSETQ. After removal of 4 bases from V and 3 bases from J, the junction contained 6 bases not matched to a gene. The CDR3 consists of 16 residues. The complete variable domain, with remaining parts taken from reference TRBV5-1 and TRBJ1-4, reads KAGVTQTPRYLIKTRGQQVTLSCSPISGHRSVSWYQQTPGQGLQFLFEYFSETQRNKGNFPGRFSGRQFSNSRSEMNVSTLELGDSALYLCASSGMGTGANEKLFFGSGTQLSVL.

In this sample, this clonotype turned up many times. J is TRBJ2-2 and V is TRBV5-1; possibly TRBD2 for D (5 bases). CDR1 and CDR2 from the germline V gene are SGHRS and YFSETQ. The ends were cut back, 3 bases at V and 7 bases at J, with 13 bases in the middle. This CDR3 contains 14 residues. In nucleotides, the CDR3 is TGCGCCAGCAGCTCTGGGCCCCGGGGCGGGGAGCTGTTTTTT. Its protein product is CASSSGPRGGELFF.

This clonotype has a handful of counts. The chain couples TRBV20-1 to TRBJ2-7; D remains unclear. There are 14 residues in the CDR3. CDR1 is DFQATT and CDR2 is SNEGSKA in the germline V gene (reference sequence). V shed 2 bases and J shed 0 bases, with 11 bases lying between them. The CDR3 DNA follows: TGCAGTGCTAGAATCTTAGGCAGCTCCTACGAGCAGTACTTC. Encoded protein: CSARILGSSYEQYF.

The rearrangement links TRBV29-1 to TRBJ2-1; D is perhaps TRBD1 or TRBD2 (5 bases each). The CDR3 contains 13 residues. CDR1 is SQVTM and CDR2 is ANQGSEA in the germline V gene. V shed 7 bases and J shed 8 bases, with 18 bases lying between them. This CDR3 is CSGGLGPADEQFF. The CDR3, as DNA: TGCAGCGGGGGGTTGGGCCCGGCGGATGAGCAGTTCTTC.

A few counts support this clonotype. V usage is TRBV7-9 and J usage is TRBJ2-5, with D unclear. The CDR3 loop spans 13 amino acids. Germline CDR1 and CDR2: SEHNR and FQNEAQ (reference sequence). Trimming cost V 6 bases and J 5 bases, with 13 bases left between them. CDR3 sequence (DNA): TGTGCCAGCAGACTGATAATTGAGGAGACCCAGTACTTC. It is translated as CASRLIIEETQYF.